These T cell receptor beta chains were read from a single sample in a study of CD8 T cells in Susac syndrome. TCRdb fed the immunoSEQ multiplex PCR reads into MiXCR, producing one record per CDR3 protein. The sample lists about 150,000 distinct CDR3 sequences, nearly 97% occurring once. The sample was CD4+ T cells from PBMCs. The receptors here all came from a human donor with Susac syndrome. The CDR3 runs from the conserved cysteine through the conserved F or W. A D gene is named only where the DNA matches it firmly. Expanded clones are given a class, and other clones once, few, many or no size at all.

length: 12
D: TRBD1
size: .
V: TRBV29-1
J: TRBJ1-1
DNA: TGCAGCGCCTCAGGGGGGCTTGGTGAAGCTTTCTTT
CDR3: CSASGGLGEAFF

length: 15
D: .
size: .
V: TRBV6-5
J: TRBJ1-4
DNA: TGTGCCAGCAGGAACGAGGGGGGCGGTGAGGAAAAACTGTTTTTT
CDR3: CASRNEGGGEEKLFF

length: 12
D: .
size: once
V: TRBV12-3/TRBV12-4
J: TRBJ1-6
DNA: TGTGCCAGCCGGTTGATGAATTCACCCCTCCACTTT
CDR3: CASRLMNSPLHF

length: 16
D: .
size: .
V: TRBV3-1
J: TRBJ2-7
DNA: TGTGCCAGCAGCCAAGATTATCCCGAGAGGTACTACGAGCAGTACTTC
CDR3: CASSQDYPERYYEQYF

length: 13
D: .
size: .
V: TRBV7-2
J: TRBJ1-5
DNA: TGTGCCAGCAGCCCCAACTGGGATCAGCCCCAGCATTTT
CDR3: CASSPNWDQPQHF

length: 13
D: TRBD1
size: .
V: TRBV4-1
J: TRBJ1-1
DNA: TGCGCCAGCAGCCAGACTCAGGGGGCTGAAGCTTTCTTT
CDR3: CASSQTQGAEAFF

length: 16
D: .
size: .
V: TRBV7-9
J: TRBJ2-1
DNA: TGTGCCAGCAGCTTAGTGTTGGGGCGCAATAGGGATGAGCAGTTCTTC
CDR3: CASSLVLGRNRDEQFF

length: 13
D: .
size: .
V: TRBV20-1
J: TRBJ2-5
DNA: TGCAGTGCTCGAACGACAGCCCAAGAGACCCAGTACTTC
CDR3: CSARTTAQETQYF

length: 15
D: .
size: .
V: TRBV23-1
J: TRBJ2-7
DNA: TGCGCCAGCAGTCAATCGGGGCAAAGCTCCTACGAGCAGTACTTC
CDR3: CASSQSGQSSYEQYF

length: 15
D: .
size: .
V: TRBV25-1
J: TRBJ1-1
DNA: TGTGCCAGCAGTGACGGGAGGGGCCGGGGCACTGAAGCTTTCTTT
CDR3: CASSDGRGRGTEAFF

length: 13
D: TRBD1
size: .
V: TRBV12-3/TRBV12-4
J: TRBJ2-2
DNA: TGTGCCAGCAGGACAGGGGGAGTCCGGGAGCTGTTTTTT
CDR3: CASRTGGVRELFF

length: 14
D: .
size: .
V: TRBV3-1
J: TRBJ1-5
DNA: TGTGCCAGCAGCCAAGGTCGCAGTCGTCAGCCCCAGCATTTT
CDR3: CASSQGRSRQPQHF

length: 13
D: .
size: .
V: TRBV3-1
J: TRBJ1-2
DNA: TGTGCCAGCAGCGGAGGCAACAACTATGGCTACACCTTC
CDR3: CASSGGNNYGYTF

length: 13
D: .
size: .
V: TRBV20-1
J: TRBJ2-4
DNA: TGCAGTGCATTCGGGACTGCGGGAAACATTCAGTACTTC
CDR3: CSAFGTAGNIQYF

length: 17
D: .
size: .
V: TRBV5-6
J: TRBJ2-6
DNA: TGTGCCAGCAGCGGGTGGGGACTTATCGCTGGGGCCAACGTCCTGACTTTC
CDR3: CASSGWGLIAGANVLTF

length: 12
D: .
size: once
V: TRBV2
J: TRBJ2-2
DNA: TGTGCCAGCAGTGTGGATGCCGGGGAGCTGTTTTTT
CDR3: CASSVDAGELFF

length: 14
D: .
size: .
V: TRBV15
J: TRBJ2-2
DNA: TGTGCCACCAGCGGACCCGGCGGGACCGGGGAGCTGTTTTTT
CDR3: CATSGPGGTGELFF

length: 14
D: .
size: .
V: TRBV12-3/TRBV12-4
J: TRBJ1-4
DNA: TGTGCCAGCAGTTTTGGGTCTCGCGGCGAAAAACTGTTTTTT
CDR3: CASSFGSRGEKLFF

length: 15
D: TRBD2
size: .
V: TRBV4-1
J: TRBJ2-3
DNA: TGCGCCAGCAGACGAAGCGGGGGGGCTGGAGATACGCAGTATTTT
CDR3: CASRRSGGAGDTQYF

length: 14
D: .
size: once
V: TRBV5-1
J: TRBJ1-1
DNA: TGCGCCAGCAGCTCCTTGGACGGGAACACTGAAGCTTTCTTT
CDR3: CASSSLDGNTEAFF

length: 14
D: .
size: .
V: TRBV29-1
J: TRBJ2-1
DNA: TGCAGCGTCGTGGACTTGCGGGGTGTGAATGAGCAGTTCTTC
CDR3: CSVVDLRGVNEQFF

length: 14
D: .
size: .
V: TRBV9
J: TRBJ2-5
DNA: TGTGCCAGCAGCGTAGGAGGTTACCAAGAGACCCAGTACTTC
CDR3: CASSVGGYQETQYF

length: 15
D: .
size: .
V: TRBV4-2
J: TRBJ2-7
DNA: TGTGCCAGCAGCCATAAACAGGGTAAGGTAGACGAGCAGTACTTC
CDR3: CASSHKQGKVDEQYF

length: 13
D: .
size: .
V: TRBV29-1
J: TRBJ2-6
DNA: TGCAGCGTTGGTCAGTCTGGGGCCAACGTCCTGACTTTC
CDR3: CSVGQSGANVLTF

length: 14
D: TRBD2
size: .
V: TRBV20-1
J: TRBJ2-5
DNA: TGCAGTTTTGACGTGGGGAGGGCCCTTGAGACCCAGTACTTC
CDR3: CSFDVGRALETQYF

length: 14
D: TRBD1
size: .
V: TRBV10-2
J: TRBJ2-1
DNA: TGCGCCAGCAGTGAGTCGACAGGGAGCGATGAGCAGTTCTTC
CDR3: CASSESTGSDEQFF

length: 13
D: TRBD1
size: once
V: TRBV5-4
J: TRBJ1-2
DNA: TGTGCCAGCAGCTTGCCGACAGGGGGGGGCTACACCTTC
CDR3: CASSLPTGGGYTF

length: 15
D: .
size: .
V: TRBV6-5
J: TRBJ1-1
DNA: TGTGCCAGCAGTTACTCTGGGGGGGCGAGCACTGAAGCTTTCTTT
CDR3: CASSYSGGASTEAFF

length: 15
D: .
size: .
V: TRBV29-1
J: TRBJ2-2
DNA: TGCAGCGTTGGTCGGCCCCTGAGTGGCACCGGGGAGCTGTTTTTT
CDR3: CSVGRPLSGTGELFF

length: 11
D: .
size: .
V: TRBV7-9
J: TRBJ2-7
DNA: TGTGCCAGCAGCTCCATCTACGAGCAGTACTTC
CDR3: CASSSIYEQYF

length: 14
D: .
size: .
V: TRBV11-2
J: TRBJ1-1
DNA: TGTGCCAGCAGCTTAGATTGGGGAGGAGCTGAAGCTTTCTTT
CDR3: CASSLDWGGAEAFF

length: 13
D: TRBD2
size: .
V: TRBV11-2
J: TRBJ2-7
DNA: TGTGCCAGCAGCCCACTAGCGGGAGACGAGCAGTACTTC
CDR3: CASSPLAGDEQYF

length: 14
D: TRBD1
size: .
V: TRBV18
J: TRBJ2-7
DNA: TGTGCCAGCTCACCCCGGACAGGGTACTACGAGCAGTACTTC
CDR3: CASSPRTGYYEQYF

length: 12
D: .
size: .
V: TRBV28
J: TRBJ2-1
DNA: TGTGCCAGCAGTTTATCGGCTCTAGAGCAGTTCTTC
CDR3: CASSLSALEQFF

length: 13
D: .
size: .
V: TRBV29-1
J: TRBJ2-1
DNA: TGCAGCGTTGGTTCTGTGGGTAGGAATGAGCAGTTCTTC
CDR3: CSVGSVGRNEQFF

length: 14
D: .
size: once
V: TRBV28
J: TRBJ2-1
DNA: TGTGCCAGCAGTTTTGGACTATATAACAATGAGCAGTTCTTC
CDR3: CASSFGLYNNEQFF

length: 13
D: TRBD2
size: .
V: TRBV27
J: TRBJ2-5
DNA: TGTGCCAGCAAGACGGGACTAAAAGAGACCCAGTACTTC
CDR3: CASKTGLKETQYF

length: 13
D: .
size: .
V: TRBV21-1
J: TRBJ1-2
DNA: TGTGCCAGCAGCAAAGCAGGGACGGCTGGCTACACCTTC
CDR3: CASSKAGTAGYTF

length: 18
D: TRBD2
size: .
V: TRBV24-1
J: TRBJ2-1
DNA: TGTGCCACCAGTGATCCTGAGGTCCTCGCGGGGGGGGTAGGCGAGCAGTTCTTC
CDR3: CATSDPEVLAGGVGEQFF

length: 14
D: .
size: .
V: TRBV7-9
J: TRBJ1-6
DNA: TGTGCCACCCCGACCGGGGATGGCGATTCACCCCTCCACTTT
CDR3: CATPTGDGDSPLHF

length: 14
D: .
size: .
V: TRBV28
J: TRBJ2-7
DNA: TGTGCCAGCAGTTCGAGCACAAGGACCTACGAGCAGTACTTC
CDR3: CASSSSTRTYEQYF